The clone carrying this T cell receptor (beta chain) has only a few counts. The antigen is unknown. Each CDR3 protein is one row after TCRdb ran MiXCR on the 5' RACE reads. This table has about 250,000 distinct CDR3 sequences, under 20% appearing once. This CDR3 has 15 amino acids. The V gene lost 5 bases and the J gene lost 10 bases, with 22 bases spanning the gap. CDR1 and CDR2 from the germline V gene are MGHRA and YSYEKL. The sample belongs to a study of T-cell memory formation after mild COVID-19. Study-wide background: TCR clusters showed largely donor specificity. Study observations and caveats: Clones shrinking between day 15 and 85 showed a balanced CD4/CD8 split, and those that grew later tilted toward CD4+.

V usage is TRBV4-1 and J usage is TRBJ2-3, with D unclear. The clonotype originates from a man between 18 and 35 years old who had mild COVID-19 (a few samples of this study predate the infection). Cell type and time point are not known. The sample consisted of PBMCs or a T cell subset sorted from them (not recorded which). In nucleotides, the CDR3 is TGCGCCAGCAGCGCATCTGTTGTGTGGGTAGGACCGCAGTATTTT. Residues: CASSASVVWVGPQYF.